A single sample gave rise to the 23 T cell receptor beta chains below, sequenced in a study of shared T cell receptors in the human thymus. Assay: immunoSEQ multiplex PCR; the TCRdb copy retains only in-frame clones and omits some. Of 600,000 or so clones in the sample, around 87% were seen once. The data were also submitted as part of a second study, on human thymus T cells.

Sequencing was done on a sample of thymocytes. The receptor source for this set is a boy in the first two years of life with a congenital heart defect.

V usage is TRBV27 and J usage is TRBJ2-5, with 11 positions matching TRBD2. Germline V gene data show CDR1 as MNHEY and CDR2 as SMNVEV (reference sequence). The CDR3 is made up of 20 amino acids. V lost 2 bases to trimming and J lost 5 bases; unmatched junction nucleotides: 19. Written as DNA, the CDR3 is TGTGCCAGCAGTTTAGGTCTAGCGGGAGGACTTACCCCACGTAAGGAGACCCAGTACTTC. Amino acid sequence: CASSLGLAGGLTPRKETQYF.

The rearrangement joins TRBV5-1 to TRBJ1-2; TRBD1 matches 9 bases. The ends lost 4 bases at V and 3 bases at J; junction bases unmatched: 4. This CDR3 region has 14 residues. The germline V gene has CDR1 SGHRS and CDR2 YFSETQ. The DNA for the CDR3 is TGCGCCAGCAGCCTGGGACAGGGATACTATGGCTACACCTTC. Protein: CASSLGQGYYGYTF.

This clone was seen once. CDR3 coding DNA: TGTGCCAGCAGCCCAGTAGCGGGGGGGAGCACAGATACGCAGTATTTT. Its translation: CASSPVAGGSTDTQYF. The J gene is TRBJ2-3, the V gene TRBV7-2; 11 nucleotides match TRBD2. The length of the CDR3 is 16 residues. After removal of 5 bases from V and 0 bases from J, the junction contained 4 bases not matched to a gene. The germline V gene encodes CDR1 SGHTA and CDR2 FQGNSA.

The CDR3 loop is CAWSRSGGECGEIQYF. CDR3 DNA: TGTGCCTGGAGTCGGTCAGGCGGGGAATGCGGGGAAATTCAGTACTTC. This chain connects TRBV30 to TRBJ2-4, with a possible D match to TRBD2 (6 bases). Germline lookup yields CDR1 GTSNPN and CDR2 SVGIG (reference sequence). The CDR3 has 16 amino acids. Trimming removed 2 bases from V and 10 bases from J, with 24 bases in between.

The chain has TRBV7-9 and TRBJ1-2; no reliable D call. V lost 10 bases to trimming and J lost 4 bases, with 16 bases between them. Germline assignment: CDR1 SEHNR and CDR2 FQNEAQ (reference sequence). This CDR3 spans 13 amino acids. The CDR3 loop is CATQRDTGYGYTF. The CDR3, as DNA: TGTGCCACACAGAGGGATACTGGCTATGGCTACACCTTC. Using reference TRBV7-9 and TRBJ1-2 for the parts outside the CDR3, the full variable domain is DTGVSQNPRHKITKRGQNVTFRCDPISEHNRLYWYRQTLGQGPEFLTYFQNEAQLEKSRLLSDRFSAERPKGSFSTLEIQRTEQGDSAMYLCATQRDTGYGYTFGSGTRLTVV.

This rearrangement joins TRBV30 to TRBJ2-7; a weak D match, TRBD1 (6 bases). The CDR3 runs 13 residues. Trimming shortened V by 1 base and J by 5 bases, and 12 bases separated the two germline ends. Germline CDR1 and CDR2: GTSNPN and SVGIG (reference sequence). CDR3 sequence reads: CAWSDREIDEQYF. The CDR3 DNA reads as TGTGCCTGGAGTGACAGGGAAATCGACGAGCAGTACTTC. Complete variable domain (other parts from reference TRBV30 and TRBJ2-7): SQTIHQWPATLVQPVGSPLSLECTVEGTSNPNLYWYRQAAGRGLQLLFYSVGIGQISSEVPQNLSASRPQDRQFILSSKKLLLSDSGFYLCAWSDREIDEQYFGPGTRLTVT.

V is TRBV4-2 and J is TRBJ2-7; 8 bases fit TRBD1. Germline CDR1 is LGHNA and CDR2 is YNFKEQ. Trimming removed 3 bases from V and 5 bases from J; junction bases left unmatched: 15. The length of the CDR3 is 17 residues. CDR3: CASSQRVTGGKSDEQYF. In nucleotides, the CDR3 is TGTGCCAGCAGCCAGAGGGTTACAGGGGGAAAAAGCGACGAGCAGTACTTC.

In its sample, this clone was seen once. This chain uses TRBV6-5 with TRBJ1-5; D gene unclear. The ends were cut back, 2 bases at V and 0 bases at J, with 8 bases in the middle. Germline lookup yields CDR1 MNHEY and CDR2 SVGAGI. There are 15 residues in the CDR3. This CDR3 is CASSYRPDSNQPQHF. The CDR3 DNA follows: TGTGCCAGCAGTTACCGTCCAGATAGCAATCAGCCCCAGCATTTT.

The chain carries TRBV4-3 and TRBJ2-3; 9 nucleotides agree with TRBD2. V dropped 1 base and J dropped 0; count of bases not matched to a gene: 5. The CDR3 covers 17 residues. Germline assignment: CDR1 LGHNA and CDR2 YSLEER. The CDR3 loop reads CASSQGLAGPSTDTQYF. The CDR3 bases are TGCGCCAGCAGCCAAGGTCTAGCGGGGCCCAGCACAGATACGCAGTATTTT.

CDR3 sequence (DNA): TGCGCCAGCAGTCCCGGGACAGGGGACATCTACGAGCAGTACTTC. Its protein is CASSPGTGDIYEQYF. The chain employs TRBV10-1 and TRBJ2-7, with 10 bases lining up with TRBD1. The CDR3 loop spans 15 amino acids. Germline trimming cut 5 bases from V and 3 bases from J; bases unmatched to any gene: 7. CDR1 is WNHNN, CDR2 SYGVQD, per germline (reference sequence).

The chain couples TRBV30 to TRBJ1-2, with D possibly being TRBD1 (5 bases). Germline CDR1 GTSNPN, CDR2 SVGIG (reference sequence). Trimming removed 0 bases at V and 7 bases at J, with 15 bases between. The CDR3 totals 14 residues. The chain's CDR3 is CAWSVFGGMSGYTF. The CDR3 DNA follows: TGTGCCTGGAGTGTTTTCGGGGGGATGAGTGGCTACACCTTC. Full variable domain (rest looked up from reference TRBV30 and TRBJ1-2): SQTIHQWPATLVQPVGSPLSLECTVEGTSNPNLYWYRQAAGRGLQLLFYSVGIGQISSEVPQNLSASRPQDRQFILSSKKLLLSDSGFYLCAWSVFGGMSGYTFGSGTRLTVV.

This rearrangement joins TRBV2 to TRBJ2-7, with 13 positions matching TRBD2. This CDR3 region has 16 residues. The trim removed 3 bases at V and 4 bases at J, leaving 6 bases unmatched. Germline values: CDR1 SNHLY, CDR2 FYNNEI. Written as DNA, the CDR3 is TGTGCCAGCAGTGACATGGGGACTAGCGGGGTATACGAGCAGTACTTC. It specifies CASSDMGTSGVYEQYF.

This clone turned up a few times. The rearrangement links TRBV27 to TRBJ2-2; 8 nucleotides agree with TRBD1. Germline V CDR1 and CDR2: MNHEY, SMNVEV (reference sequence). The CDR3 runs to 18 residues. With 5 bases clipped from V and 0 bases from J, the junction kept 11 bases outside the gene matches. The CDR3 spells CASSGPGGPRSNTGELFF. CDR3 coding DNA: TGTGCCAGCAGTGGCCCAGGGGGCCCTCGTTCGAACACCGGGGAGCTGTTTTTT.

The V gene is TRBV7-9, the J gene TRBJ2-7; weak D call: TRBD2 (5 bases). The CDR3 consists of 16 residues. CDR1 and CDR2 from the germline V gene are SEHNR and FQNEAQ (reference sequence). Trimming took off 5 bases at V and 0 bases at J, with 17 bases between the two ends. CDR3 bases: TGTGCCAGCAGCCCCCCTTTGGGGAGAGGCTCCTACGAGCAGTACTTC. Its protein is CASSPPLGRGSYEQYF. Supplemented by reference TRBV7-9 and TRBJ2-7, the full variable domain reads DTGVSQNPRHKITKRGQNVTFRCDPISEHNRLYWYRQTLGQGPEFLTYFQNEAQLEKSRLLSDRFSAERPKGSFSTLEIQRTEQGDSAMYLCASSPPLGRGSYEQYFGPGTRLTVT.

This sequence joins TRBV29-1 and TRBJ2-7; 8 bases align to TRBD2. The CDR3 loop spans 13 amino acids. Germline values: CDR1 SQVTM, CDR2 ANQGSEA. Losses at the gene ends were 4 bases for V and 2 bases for J; bases not matched to a gene: 4. The CDR3 sequence is CSVGRAGAYEQYF. The CDR3 DNA follows: TGCAGCGTTGGTCGAGCGGGAGCCTACGAGCAGTACTTC.

The rearrangement joins TRBV7-2 to TRBJ1-1, with D perhaps TRBD1 (5 bases). The CDR3 loop spans 14 amino acids. V gave up 4 bases and J gave up 7 bases, with 16 bases separating them. Germline V gene data show CDR1 as SGHTA and CDR2 as FQGNSA. CDR3 sequence: CASSSRGEAGEAFF. Here the CDR3 DNA reads TGTGCCAGCAGCTCAAGAGGGGAAGCGGGTGAAGCTTTCTTT.

This chain links TRBV4-1 with TRBJ2-7; D remains ambiguous. Looked up from germline, CDR1 is MGHRA and CDR2 is YSYEKL. V was cut by 0 bases and J by 0 bases, with 12 bases left in between. This CDR3 is built from 16 residues. This CDR3 reads CASSQEIDILSYEQYF. CDR3 in DNA: TGCGCCAGCAGCCAAGAAATCGACATCCTCTCCTACGAGCAGTACTTC.

The rearrangement links TRBV11-2 to TRBJ1-1, with 9 bases fitting TRBD1. This CDR3 comprises 13 residues. Germline V gives CDR1 SGHAT, CDR2 FQNNGV. The V gene end was trimmed by 2 bases and the J gene end by 10 bases; junction bases not matched to a gene: 5. For the CDR3, the DNA is TGTGCCAGCAGCTTAAGATACAGGGGGCTAGCTTTCTTT. It is translated as CASSLRYRGLAFF.

The V and J genes are TRBV4-1 and TRBJ2-2; the match to TRBD2 covers 16 bases. This CDR3 is built from 19 residues. The germline gives CDR1 MGHRA, CDR2 YSYEKL. V was pared by 0 bases and J by 5 bases, with 6 bases of the junction left unmatched. CDR3 DNA sequence: TGCGCCAGCAGCCAAGAGGGGACTAGCGGGAGGGCCCGGACCGGGGAGCTGTTTTTT. Amino acid sequence: CASSQEGTSGRARTGELFF.

V usage is TRBV25-1 and J usage is TRBJ1-1; no reliable D call. Germline V gives CDR1 MGHDK, CDR2 SYGVNS. Trimming left V 2 bases short and J 6 bases short, with 10 bases between. This CDR3 contains 13 residues. The CDR3 region has the DNA TGTGCCAGCAGTGAACGCGGGTCCGCTGAAGCTTTCTTT. Translation: CASSERGSAEAFF.

The chain employs TRBV5-4 and TRBJ2-7; D is possibly TRBD1 (6 bases). Germline values: CDR1 SGHNT, CDR2 YYREEE (reference sequence). This CDR3 is built from 16 residues. The V and J ends lost 2 bases and 4 bases respectively, with 19 bases between them. The CDR3 DNA is TGTGCCAGCAGCTTCGGCCCGGGACAATCGGATTACGAGCAGTACTTC. It yields the protein CASSFGPGQSDYEQYF.

The V gene is TRBV5-3, the J gene TRBJ2-7, with 7 bases that match TRBD2. TRBV5-3 is an open reading frame whose function is uncertain. CDR3 length: 17 residues. The J segment lost 1 base and the V segment lost 4 bases, leaving 14 bases of the junction unmatched. The CDR3: CARSMAEVQGGSYEQYF. CDR3 bases: TGTGCCAGAAGCATGGCCGAGGTCCAGGGAGGGTCCTACGAGCAGTACTTC.

The rearrangement uses TRBV6-5 and TRBJ1-6; possible D gene TRBD1, 6 bases. The ends were cut back, 2 bases at V and 8 bases at J, with 10 bases in the middle. Germline lookup yields CDR1 MNHEY and CDR2 SVGAGI. This CDR3 region has 14 residues. The CDR3 region has the DNA TGTGCCAGCAGTTACGAGGGGGTAGATTCACCCCTCCACTTT. Translated, it gives CASSYEGVDSPLHF.